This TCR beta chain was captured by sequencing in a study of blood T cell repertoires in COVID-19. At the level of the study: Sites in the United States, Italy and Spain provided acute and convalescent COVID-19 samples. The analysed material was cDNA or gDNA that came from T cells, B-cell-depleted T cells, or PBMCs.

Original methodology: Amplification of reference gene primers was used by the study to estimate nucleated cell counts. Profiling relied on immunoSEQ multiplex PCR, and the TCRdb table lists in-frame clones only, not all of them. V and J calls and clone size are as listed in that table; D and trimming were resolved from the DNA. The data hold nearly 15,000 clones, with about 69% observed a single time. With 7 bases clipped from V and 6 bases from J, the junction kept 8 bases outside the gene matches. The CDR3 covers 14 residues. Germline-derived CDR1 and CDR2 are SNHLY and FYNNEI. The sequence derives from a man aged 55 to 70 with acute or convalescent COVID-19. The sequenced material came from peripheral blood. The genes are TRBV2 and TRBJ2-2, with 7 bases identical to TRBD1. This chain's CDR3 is CASKVVQGAGELFF. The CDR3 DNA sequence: TGTGCCAGCAAGGTGGTGCAGGGGGCCGGGGAGCTGTTTTTT.